This T cell receptor (beta chain) was sequenced during a study of beta chain features in type 1 diabetes. Whole-study context: Patients looked much like healthy donors when it came to age, gender and cell yields.

Findings of the study overall: All four CD4+ subsets from Type 1 diabetes patients carried moderately but significantly shorter TCRB CDR3s.

This clone was seen a handful of times. Its antigen remains unknown. Trimming shortened V by 6 bases and J by 0 bases, and 12 bases separated the two germline ends. Germline loops: CDR1 ENHRY, CDR2 SYGVKD. This CDR3 region has 14 residues. Reverse transcription of all isolated RNA meant that expressed TCRB transcripts were sequenced. Sequencing used immunoSEQ multiplex PCR; TCRdb keeps in-frame clones, though not all of them. The table records about 620,000 clones, roughly a sixth of them present only once. The sequence came from a man aged 18 to 29 in good health. V is TRBV10-3 and J is TRBJ2-7; D gene uncertain. Source material: naive CD4+ T cells from blood. This CDR3 reads CAISSAASSYEQYF. In DNA form, the CDR3 reads TGTGCCATCAGCTCGGCGGCCAGCTCCTACGAGCAGTACTTC.